The following is a T cell receptor beta chain sequence with its context. This sample is drawn from a study of shared clonotypes between healthy human individuals. Study summary: The cohort had two women and a few men, ages 18 to 49.

Sequenced by immunoSEQ multiplex PCR; TCRdb stores in-frame clones only, minus some. The sample carries about a million clones, around three quarters recorded once. Germline lookup yields CDR1 MDHEN and CDR2 SYDVKM. V lost 4 bases and J 1 base, leaving 16 bases between the germline ends. There are 16 residues in the CDR3. Input material: memory CD4+ T cells from PBMCs. Subset reported: CD45RA-negative fraction. The sequence was obtained from a young man in good health. Some clones in this sample may be carry-over from other donors' samples. J is TRBJ1-1 and V is TRBV28; TRBD1 is a possible D gene (5 bases). The CDR3 DNA sequence: TGTGCCAGCAGTTACCCAGGGATTGGAACGAACACTGAAGCTTTCTTT. Protein product: CASSYPGIGTNTEAFF.